This T cell receptor beta chain was identified in a study of T cell responses to AZD1222 COVID-19 vaccine. Using immunoSEQ multiplex PCR, the repertoire was profiled, and TCRdb retains in-frame clones only, with some absent. The sample includes approximately 98,000 clones, 85% to 90% of them seen just once. Whole-study results and caveats: Sampling that yielded the repertoires occurred only after the peak T cell response. There were vaccine-associated CD4 TCRs across spike, dominant at 160-218 and 743-854. Two AZD1222 doses significantly raised spike-specific TCR breadth and depth over controls.

Germline lookup yields CDR1 LNHDA and CDR2 SQIVND (reference sequence). The CDR3 loop spans 14 amino acids. V was clipped by 11 bases and J by 3 bases; unmatched bases: 6. With regard to this clone: Its antigen is still unknown.

The J gene is TRBJ1-5, the V gene TRBV19; 11 bases fit TRBD1. Material: peripheral blood, obtained on day 0 of AZD1222 vaccination. The receptor was isolated from an adult in good health. The CDR3 is CACQDRGHNQPQHF. CDR3 nucleotide sequence: TGTGCCTGCCAGGACAGGGGGCACAATCAGCCCCAGCATTTT.